This T cell receptor (beta chain) was observed in a study of shared clonotypes between healthy human individuals. Donors, healthy HIV-negative adults, lacked recent acute infections or vaccinations. Germline CDR1 SGHRS, CDR2 YFSETQ. V lost 4 bases and J lost 8; bases outside the gene matches: 13. The CDR3 extends over 16 amino acids. Clones were sequenced by immunoSEQ multiplex PCR, and TCRdb holds only the in-frame ones, with some missing. In the table there are some 2,100,000 clones, roughly 95% of which are singletons. The source is a man aged 18 to 29 in good health. The sample consisted of naive CD4+ T cells sorted from blood. Indicated subset: CD45RA+ positively selected. V usage is TRBV5-1 and J usage is TRBJ1-3; 9 nucleotides match TRBD1. CDR3 sequence: CASSRSTGGASDTIYF. The CDR3 region has the DNA TGCGCCAGCAGCAGGTCTACAGGGGGCGCATCAGACACCATATATTTT.